This T cell receptor beta chain was obtained from a study of T cells after yellow fever vaccination. Study conclusions and caveats: Researchers cautioned that FACS-sorted repertoires could harbor abundant clonotypes contaminating from the bulk population.

TCRdb reprocessed the 5' RACE reads with MiXCR, giving one entry per CDR3 protein. Among a few hundred thousand distinct CDR3 sequences listed, 6.9% were seen once. This clonotype has only a few counts. The target antigen is unknown. This CDR3 region has 14 residues. Germline CDR1 is SGDLS and CDR2 is YYNGEE. V was shortened by 4 bases and J by 4 bases, with 12 bases between the two germline ends. J is TRBJ1-5 and V is TRBV9; D is ambiguous. The clonotype comes from a man younger than 40 who received the YFV17D yellow fever vaccine. The sample in question was CD4+ T cells sorted from PBMCs, obtained 15 days after the yellow fever booster vaccination. The CDR3 DNA reads as TGTGCCAGCAGCCCCGGGGTTGTAAATCAGCCCCAGCATTTT. Translated, it gives CASSPGVVNQPQHF.